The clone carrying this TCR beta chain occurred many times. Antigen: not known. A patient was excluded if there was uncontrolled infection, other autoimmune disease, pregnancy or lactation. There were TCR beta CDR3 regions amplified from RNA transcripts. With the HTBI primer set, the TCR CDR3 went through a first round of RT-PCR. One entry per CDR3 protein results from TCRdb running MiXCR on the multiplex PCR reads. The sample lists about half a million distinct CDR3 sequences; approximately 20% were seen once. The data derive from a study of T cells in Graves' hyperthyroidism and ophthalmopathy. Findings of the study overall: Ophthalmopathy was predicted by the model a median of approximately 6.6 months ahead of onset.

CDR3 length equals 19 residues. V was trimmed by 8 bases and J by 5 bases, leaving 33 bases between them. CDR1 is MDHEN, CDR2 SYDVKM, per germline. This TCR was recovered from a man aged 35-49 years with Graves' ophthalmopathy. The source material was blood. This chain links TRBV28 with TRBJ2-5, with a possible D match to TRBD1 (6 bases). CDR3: CASGGQRRRRTARLETQYF. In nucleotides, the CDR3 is TGTGCCAGCGGGGGCCAAAGGAGGCGGAGGACTGCCCGTTTGGAGACCCAGTACTTC.